The rows below give T cell receptor beta chains drawn from one sample of a study of T cells after yellow fever vaccination. In TCRdb, the 5' RACE reads were re-called with MiXCR into one record per CDR3 protein. The sample lists roughly 170,000 distinct CDR3 sequences, approximately 6.2% occurring once. The sample consisted of CD4+ T cells sorted from PBMCs, taken on the day of the first yellow fever vaccination. All receptors derive from a man between 18 and 29 years old who received the YFV17D yellow fever vaccine. Each CDR3 is given with its conserved first and last residue. The D gene is left open where the match is weak. For some rows the clone size is stated as once, few or many, or as a class when expanded; others skip it.

TRBD1 | TRBJ2-5 | few | TRBV12-3/TRBV12-4 | 15 | TGTGCCAGCAGTTCCAGGGACAGACCGGGCGAGACCCAGTACTTC | CASSSRDRPGETQYF
. | TRBJ1-3 | . | TRBV7-2 | 13 | TGTGCCAGCAGCTTAACACCTCGAAACACCATATATTTT | CASSLTPRNTIYF
. | TRBJ2-5 | many | TRBV7-2 | 17 | TGTGCCAGCAGCTTAGCCTTCCAAGGGCGGGGCCGAGAGACCCAGTACTTC | CASSLAFQGRGRETQYF
TRBD1 | TRBJ1-5 | many | TRBV6-1 | 14 | TGTGCCAGCAGTGATTGGACAGGGACGTTAATCCAGCATTTT | CASSDWTGTLIQHF
TRBD2 | TRBJ2-3 | few | TRBV6-1 | 18 | TGTGCCAGCAGTCGGACTAGCGGGGGGGTTTTGGGCACAGATACGCAGTATTTT | CASSRTSGGVLGTDTQYF
. | TRBJ1-1 | . | TRBV3-1 | 15 | TGTGCCAGCAGCCCCGGCGGGCGAGGTAACACTGAAGCTTTCTTT | CASSPGGRGNTEAFF
. | TRBJ2-5 | . | TRBV7-2 | 14 | TGTGCCAGCAGCCCGAGACTCGCCGGCGGAGCCCAGTACTTC | CASSPRLAGGAQYF
. | TRBJ2-7 | many | TRBV28 | 14 | TGTGCCAGCACGGGGCAGGGGGGATCCTACGAGCAGTACTTC | CASTGQGGSYEQYF
. | TRBJ1-6 | few | TRBV5-1 | 15 | TGCGCCAGCAGCTTGGGTACAGGGAACAATTCACCCCTCCACTTT | CASSLGTGNNSPLHF
. | TRBJ1-2 | few | TRBV7-9 | 13 | TGTGCCAGCAGCTTAGTTTCAGGTCGTGGCTACACCTTC | CASSLVSGRGYTF
TRBD1 | TRBJ1-2 | . | TRBV18 | 13 | TGTGCCAGCGGCCGACAGGGGGATTATGGCTACACCTTC | CASGRQGDYGYTF
TRBD2 | TRBJ2-1 | . | TRBV11-2 | 18 | TGTGCCAGCAGCTTAGATCAGGGAGGGTCCAGCACCTACAATGAGCAGTTCTTC | CASSLDQGGSSTYNEQFF
TRBD2 | TRBJ2-1 | . | TRBV10-3 | 15 | TGTGCCATCAGTGACCTCAGGACTAGCGGGGGTGAGCAGTTCTTC | CAISDLRTSGGEQFF
. | TRBJ2-5 | . | TRBV12-3/TRBV12-4 | 14 | TGTGCCAGCGCGACCCATGGGGGCGGAGAGACCCAGTACTTC | CASATHGGGETQYF